The 32 T cell receptor beta chains in this list originate from one sample, sequenced in a study of T cells after yellow fever vaccination. Using its own MiXCR run on the 5' RACE reads, TCRdb lists one record per CDR3 protein. Found here are 500,000 to 650,000 distinct CDR3 sequences, about 12% of them singletons; the top ten hold about 15%. This specimen consisted of PBMCs, obtained on the day of the yellow fever booster vaccination. Every receptor here comes from a man younger than 40 who received the YFV17D yellow fever vaccine.

The rearrangement uses TRBV19 and TRBJ1-1; D call uncertain. This CDR3 contains 14 residues. Germline assignment: CDR1 LNHDA and CDR2 SQIVND (reference sequence). V gave up 6 bases and J gave up 3 bases, with 14 bases separating them. CDR3 sequence reads: CASSTVTADTEAFF. The CDR3, as DNA: TGTGCCAGTAGCACAGTCACAGCGGACACTGAAGCTTTCTTT.

The chain is built from TRBV24-1 and TRBJ2-3; D is unresolved. CDR1 and CDR2 from the germline V gene are KGHDR and SFDVKD. The CDR3 extends over 13 amino acids. V was trimmed by 1 base and J by 3 bases, leaving 4 bases between them. The CDR3 nucleotides read TGTGCCACCAGTGATTTCGCGACAGATACGCAGTATTTT. Its translation is CATSDFATDTQYF.

Comments on this clonotype: A read error may explain this, as a much larger clone is one base away. The chain couples TRBV7-8 to TRBJ2-1, with 9 bases that match TRBD2. Trimming took 1 base from V and 5 from J; bases not matched to a gene: 3. This CDR3 is 15 amino acids long. Per the germline V gene, CDR1 is SGHVS and CDR2 is FQNEAQ. The CDR3 region is CASSLGASGNNEQFF. CDR3 bases: TGTGCCAGCAGCTTAGGGGCTAGCGGGAACAATGAGCAGTTCTTC.

The chain uses TRBV14 and TRBJ1-3, with D hard to call. V was cut by 6 bases and J by 4 bases, with 10 bases left in between. CDR1 and CDR2 (germline): SGHDN, FVKESK. The CDR3 is made up of 13 amino acids. The CDR3 nucleotides are TGTGCCAGCAGTCTCTTCAGGGGAAACACCATATATTTT. The encoded protein is CASSLFRGNTIYF.

J is TRBJ2-1 and V is TRBV15; D ambiguous. Germline CDR1 reads LNHNV; CDR2 reads YYDKDF (reference sequence). The CDR3 runs to 13 residues. V lost 8 bases and J 0 bases, leaving 8 bases between the germline ends. CDR3 nucleotides: TGTGCCACCGCTGTAGGCTCCTACAATGAGCAGTTCTTC. This gives the protein CATAVGSYNEQFF.

There are a few counts of this clonotype. This chain joins TRBV12-3 or TRBV12-4 and TRBJ2-1, with D perhaps TRBD2 (5 bases). The CDR3 consists of 15 residues. Trimming pared 5 bases from V and 4 bases from J, leaving 15 bases between. CDR3 loop: CASSMTNLQYNEQFF. The CDR3 DNA is TGTGCCAGCAGTATGACTAACCTCCAATACAATGAGCAGTTCTTC.

The chain links TRBV6-5 to TRBJ2-1, with D unresolved. V lost 2 bases to trimming and J lost 3 bases, with 11 bases between them. This CDR3 has 15 residues. Germline values: CDR1 MNHEY, CDR2 SVGAGI. The CDR3 region is CASSYRQVSYNEQFF. The CDR3 region has the DNA TGTGCCAGCAGTTACAGGCAGGTGAGCTACAATGAGCAGTTCTTC.

V is TRBV21-1 and J is TRBJ2-7; the D segment call TRBD1 is taken from the table without a DNA check. TRBV21-1 is a documented pseudogene. This CDR3 is built from 15 residues. CDR3 loop: CASSHTGKCSYEQYF. In DNA form, the CDR3 reads TGTGCCAGCAGCCACACAGGAAAATGCTCCTACGAGCAGTACTTC.

This clonotype was found a few times. The chain has TRBV20-1 and TRBJ1-2; the D gene is possibly TRBD1 (6 bases). This CDR3 is 16 amino acids long. CDR1 DFQATT and CDR2 SNEGSKA come from the germline V gene (reference sequence). Between the trimmed V and J ends, which lost 3 bases and 5 bases, there was a span of 22 bases. The CDR3 sequence: CSARTSTQDRWYGYTF. For the CDR3, the DNA is TGCAGTGCTAGGACTTCGACTCAGGACAGATGGTATGGCTACACCTTC.

The chain couples TRBV7-2 to TRBJ2-7; 7 nucleotides agree with TRBD2. V shed 1 base, J shed 6 bases, and the junction held 3 bases outside the gene matches. This CDR3 spans 13 amino acids. The germline gives CDR1 SGHTA, CDR2 FQGNSA. CDR3 sequence: CASSLGTRTEQYF. DNA of the CDR3: TGTGCCAGCAGCTTAGGGACTAGAACCGAGCAGTACTTC.

The V call is TRBV9, the J call TRBJ2-1; TRBD2 aligns across 8 bases. The V and J ends lost 2 bases and 4 bases, in that order; junction bases with no gene match: 5. Germline V CDR1 and CDR2: SGDLS, YYNGEE. The CDR3 contains 15 residues. The CDR3 DNA is TGTGCCAGCAGCGTGGCAGGCGGGGGGTACAATGAGCAGTTCTTC. It translates to CASSVAGGGYNEQFF.

This chain connects TRBV5-1 to TRBJ2-7, with D uncertain. Germline assignment: CDR1 SGHRS and CDR2 YFSETQ. Between the trimmed V and J ends, which lost 7 bases and 5 bases, there was a span of 19 bases. CDR3 size: 14 residues. The CDR3 spells CASSRDLGNNEQYF. For the CDR3, the DNA is TGCGCCAGCTCCCGAGACCTAGGGAACAACGAGCAGTACTTC. The full variable domain, with the rest looked up from reference TRBV5-1 and TRBJ2-7, is KAGVTQTPRYLIKTRGQQVTLSCSPISGHRSVSWYQQTPGQGLQFLFEYFSETQRNKGNFPGRFSGRQFSNSRSEMNVSTLELGDSALYLCASSRDLGNNEQYFGPGTRLTVT.

A word on this clonotype: The junction differs from germline at one of its ends, possibly a read error. The chain carries TRBV6-5 and TRBJ1-3; no clear D. Germline loops: CDR1 MNHEY, CDR2 SVGAGI. The CDR3 totals 15 residues. CDR3 nucleotides: TGTGCCAGCAGTTACTCCAAACTGGGTGGAATCACCATATATTTT. Translating gives CASSYSKLGGITIYF.

Ten or more counts support this clonotype. The J gene is TRBJ2-3, the V gene TRBV4-3; 8 bases fit TRBD2. This CDR3 is 15 amino acids long. CDR1 is LGHNA and CDR2 is YSLEER in the germline V gene. With V trimmed by 4 bases and J by 4 bases, 7 bases remained unmatched. DNA for the CDR3: TGCGCCAGCAGCCGGGGTAGCGGGAACGCAGATACGCAGTATTTT. It encodes CASSRGSGNADTQYF.

The J gene is TRBJ2-1, the V gene TRBV6-2 or TRBV6-3; maybe TRBD2 (6 bases). Germline V gene sequence: CDR1 MNHEY, CDR2 SVGEGT. The CDR3 is 13 amino acids. V was pared by 2 bases and J by 8 bases, with 10 bases between. The CDR3, as DNA: TGTGCCAGCAGTTACCCGGGGAGGTATGAGCAGTTCTTC. Translation gives CASSYPGRYEQFF.

V is TRBV2 and J is TRBJ2-5; 12 bases are shared with TRBD2. CDR3 length: 17 amino acids. Per germline, CDR1 SNHLY and CDR2 FYNNEI. With V trimmed by 8 bases and J by 7 bases, 17 bases remained unmatched. This CDR3 reads CASQAFRTSGNTGTQYF. DNA for the CDR3: TGTGCCAGCCAAGCTTTCCGGACTAGCGGGAACACAGGGACCCAGTACTTC.

This clonotype has a handful of counts. The rearrangement uses TRBV9 and TRBJ2-5, with D tentatively TRBD2 (6 bases). There are 14 residues in the CDR3. Deletions cut 0 bases from V and 5 bases from J, with 11 bases between. Germline V gene data show CDR1 as SGDLS and CDR2 as YYNGEE. The CDR3 reads CASSVGGIWETQYF. CDR3 nucleotide sequence: TGTGCCAGCAGCGTAGGCGGGATTTGGGAGACCCAGTACTTC.

Only a few counts were recorded for this clonotype. This sequence joins TRBV14 and TRBJ1-1; D is unresolved. V was clipped by 4 bases and J by 1 base, with 10 bases between them. Germline lookup yields CDR1 SGHDN and CDR2 FVKESK. CDR3 length: 14 amino acids. CDR3 DNA: TGTGCCAGCAGCCGCAGAGTTCGGAACACTGAAGCTTTCTTT. It yields the protein CASSRRVRNTEAFF.

This clonotype was detected only a few times. The J gene is TRBJ2-1, the V gene TRBV20-1; 8 bases fit TRBD2. The CDR3 length is 15 residues. The germline CDR1 and CDR2 sequences are DFQATT and SNEGSKA (reference sequence). J lost 3 bases, V lost 6 bases, and 10 bases had no gene match. This chain's CDR3 is CSAPRGGGDYNEQFF. In DNA, the CDR3 is TGCAGTGCCCCCCGGGGGGGCGGGGACTACAATGAGCAGTTCTTC.

The chain has TRBV6-5 and TRBJ1-1; D is undetermined. CDR1 is MNHEY and CDR2 is SVGAGI in the germline V gene. V was trimmed by 2 bases and J by 1 base, leaving 5 bases between them. The CDR3 spans 13 residues. This chain's CDR3 is CASSYRPNTEAFF. CDR3 coding DNA: TGTGCCAGCAGTTACAGACCGAACACTGAAGCTTTCTTT.

The genes are TRBV3-1 and TRBJ2-3; no firm D call. Germline values: CDR1 LGHDT, CDR2 YNNKEL (reference sequence). CDR3 size: 14 residues. V was cut by 0 bases and J by 7 bases, with 11 bases left in between. The CDR3 DNA follows: TGTGCCAGCAGCCAAGATCCCGCTGGCTATACGCAGTATTTT. Encoded protein: CASSQDPAGYTQYF.

This clonotype appeared many times. The chain employs TRBV4-3 and TRBJ2-1, with D possibly being TRBD2 (6 bases). CDR3 size: 14 residues. Germline CDR1 is LGHNA and CDR2 is YSLEER. The ends were cut back, 2 bases at V and 7 bases at J, with 12 bases in the middle. In nucleotides, the CDR3 is TGCGCCAGCAGCCAATGGGTAGCGGTTAATGAGCAGTTCTTC. This encodes CASSQWVAVNEQFF.

This clonotype has more than one count but fewer than ten. The chain uses TRBV2 and TRBJ2-5; D possibly corresponds to TRBD2 (6 bases). This CDR3 spans 14 amino acids. The V and J ends lost 7 bases and 4 bases respectively, with 16 bases between them. Germline loops: CDR1 SNHLY, CDR2 FYNNEI. CDR3 protein: CASTSGRWGETQYF. Written as DNA, the CDR3 is TGTGCCAGCACCTCCGGGAGATGGGGAGAGACCCAGTACTTC.

The V gene is TRBV5-8, the J gene TRBJ2-3, with D uncertain. The CDR3 is 15 amino acids. Trimming took 4 bases from V and 2 from J, leaving 14 bases between them. Germline V lookup: CDR1 SGHTS, CDR2 YDEGEE. CDR3: CASSASGPYTDTQYF. CDR3 nucleotides: TGTGCCAGCAGCGCATCGGGCCCTTACACAGATACGCAGTATTTT.

The J gene is TRBJ2-7, the V gene TRBV24-1, with D uncertain. The CDR3 runs 12 residues. The V end lost 5 bases, the J end lost 7 bases, and 11 bases lay between the germline ends. Looked up from germline, CDR1 is KGHDR and CDR2 is SFDVKD. CDR3 coding DNA: TGTGCCACCAGTGGAGAGGTTGGAGAGCAGTACTTC. This gives the protein CATSGEVGEQYF.

The chain uses TRBV14 and TRBJ2-1; weak D call: TRBD2 (6 bases). In germline, CDR1 is SGHDN, CDR2 FVKESK. V shed 4 bases and J shed 0 bases, with 13 bases lying between them. This CDR3 comprises 16 residues. CDR3 coding DNA: TGTGCCAGCAGCCCCCTCGGCGGGATCTCCTACAATGAGCAGTTCTTC. Its protein is CASSPLGGISYNEQFF.

At least ten counts were recorded for this clonotype. The chain links TRBV5-5 to TRBJ2-3, with no clear D. V lost 1 base, J lost 1 base, and 4 bases lay in between. Germline values: CDR1 SGHKS, CDR2 YYEKEE (reference sequence). CDR3 length: 13 residues. CDR3 coding DNA: TGTGCCAGCAGCTTGAAGGGCACAGATACGCAGTATTTT. Protein: CASSLKGTDTQYF.

This clonotype turned up a few times. In DNA form, the CDR3 reads TGTGCTAGTGGTTTGCCGACTGGGACTGGACAGACCCAGTACTTC. Its protein product is CASGLPTGTGQTQYF. This rearrangement joins TRBV12-5 to TRBJ2-5; weak D call: TRBD2 (6 bases). Trimming pared 2 bases from V and 6 bases from J, leaving 16 bases between. CDR3 length: 15 amino acids. Germline CDR1 reads LGHNT; CDR2 reads FRNRAP. The full variable domain, completed using reference TRBV12-5 and TRBJ2-5, is DARVTQTPRHKVTEMGQEVTMRCQPILGHNTVFWYRQTMMQGLELLAYFRNRAPLDDSGMPKDRFSAEMPDATLATLKIQPSEPRDSAVYFCASGLPTGTGQTQYFGPGTRLLVL.

V and J are TRBV18 and TRBJ1-5; the match to TRBD1 covers 8 bases. The CDR3 covers 15 residues. V lost 6 bases, J lost 2 bases, and 6 bases stayed unmatched. Germline V gene data show CDR1 as KGHSH and CDR2 as LQKENI. The chain's CDR3 is CASSGGTGGNQPQHF. The CDR3 nucleotides are TGTGCCAGCTCCGGAGGGACAGGCGGCAATCAGCCCCAGCATTTT.

This chain uses TRBV28 with TRBJ2-3, with D uncertain. The CDR3 covers 13 residues. Germline assignment: CDR1 MDHEN and CDR2 SYDVKM. V lost 5 bases, J lost 10 bases, and 16 bases lay in between. As DNA, the CDR3 is TGTGCCAGCAGTAAAACTAATAGTAGTCCGCAGTATTTT. Residues: CASSKTNSSPQYF.

This clonotype was seen a few times. A read error may account for a junction end that differs from germline. The chain carries TRBV20-1 and TRBJ2-1; 7 positions agree with TRBD2. Germline assignment: CDR1 DFQATT and CDR2 SNEGSKA (reference sequence). The CDR3 contains 17 residues. For the CDR3, the DNA is TGCAGTGCCAGAGTAGCCAGCGGGATCTCTGGATACAATGAGCAGTTCTTC. Its translation is CSARVASGISGYNEQFF.

V usage is TRBV5-1 and J usage is TRBJ2-1, with 10 bases fitting TRBD1. The CDR3 runs 19 residues. Germline values: CDR1 SGHRS, CDR2 YFSETQ. The J segment lost 0 bases and the V segment lost 7 bases, leaving 16 bases of the junction unmatched. The CDR3 nucleotides read TGCGCCAGCTCAACGGGGACAGGGGCTACCAGAAGCTCCTACAATGAGCAGTTCTTC. Translated, it gives CASSTGTGATRSSYNEQFF.